This entry lists 15 T cell receptor beta chains sequenced from one sample in a study of T cells in Graves' hyperthyroidism and ophthalmopathy. RNA transcripts served as the template for amplifying TCR beta CDR3 regions. A first-round RT-PCR of the TCR CDR3 used the HTBI primer set. MiXCR, applied by TCRdb to the multiplex PCR reads, yields one record per CDR3 protein. Here the sample spans around 560,000 distinct CDR3 sequences, 16% being singletons. Sequences were obtained from blood. These receptors were taken from a young woman with Graves' hyperthyroidism.

In this sample, this clonotype turned up a few times. The chain joins TRBV28 to TRBJ2-1; 8 bases fit TRBD2. Germline V gene sequence: CDR1 MDHEN, CDR2 SYDVKM. The CDR3 contains 16 residues. V lost 3 bases and J lost 0; bases outside the gene matches: 4. The CDR3 sequence is CASSLWSGSSYNEQFF. The CDR3 bases are TGTGCCAGCAGTTTGTGGAGCGGGAGCTCCTACAATGAGCAGTTCTTC.

With respect to this clonotype: At one end the junction does not follow the germline gene, possibly because of a read error. V usage is TRBV5-6 and J usage is TRBJ1-2, with 9 bases fitting TRBD1. The germline V gene encodes CDR1 SGHDT and CDR2 YYEEEE. The CDR3 length is 17 residues. Here the CDR3 reads CVSSSSGTGFPNYGYTF. The CDR3 DNA reads TGTGTCAGCAGCTCGTCCGGGACAGGGTTTCCGAACTATGGCTACACCTTC.

This clonotype showed up just a few times. CDR3 residues: CASSHGTGFAKNIQYF. The DNA of the CDR3 is TGTGCCAGCAGCCATGGGACAGGGTTTGCCAAAAACATTCAGTACTTC. The chain links TRBV3-1 to TRBJ2-4; 9 positions match TRBD1. V was pared by 3 bases and J by 1 base, with 4 bases of the junction left unmatched. Germline loops: CDR1 LGHDT, CDR2 YNNKEL (reference sequence). CDR3 length: 16 amino acids. Supplemented by reference TRBV3-1 and TRBJ2-4, the full variable domain reads DTAVSQTPKYLVTQMGNDKSIKCEQNLGHDTMYWYKQDSKKFLKIMFSYNNKELIINETVPNRFSPKSPDKAHLNLHINSLELGDSAVYFCASSHGTGFAKNIQYFGAGTRLSVL.

The table lists this clonotype with a few counts. This chain links TRBV12-3 or TRBV12-4 with TRBJ1-2, with D unclear. The CDR3 spans 11 residues. The V end was cut by 4 bases, the J end by 8 bases, with 8 bases between. The CDR3 DNA reads as TGTGCCAGCAGTTATGGACCAGGCTACACCTTC. This encodes CASSYGPGYTF.

This clonotype has at least ten counts. V and J are TRBV30 and TRBJ1-1; D is undetermined. V gave up 5 bases and J gave up 4 bases, with 5 bases separating them. The CDR3 is made up of 10 amino acids. Germline V gene lookup returns CDR1 GTSNPN and CDR2 SVGIG (reference sequence). The CDR3 spells CAWGTTEAFF. The CDR3 DNA reads as TGTGCCTGGGGCACCACTGAAGCTTTCTTT.

V and J are TRBV6-2 or TRBV6-3 and TRBJ2-7; TRBD1 or TRBD2 may be the D gene (5 bases each). The germline gives CDR1 MNHEY, CDR2 SVGEGT. Trimming stripped 7 bases from V and 2 bases from J, with 12 bases between. The CDR3 loop spans 13 amino acids. CDR3 residues: CASTEGPAYEQYF. The CDR3 nucleotides are TGTGCCAGCACTGAGGGGCCAGCCTACGAGCAGTACTTC.

This clonotype showed up just a few times. This chain connects TRBV20-1 to TRBJ2-5; no firm D call. Germline V gene data show CDR1 as DFQATT and CDR2 as SNEGSKA (reference sequence). The CDR3 covers 14 residues. V lost 5 bases and J lost 0, with 13 bases in between. This CDR3 is CSAPPITYQETQYF. CDR3 nucleotides: TGCAGTGCTCCGCCGATCACGTACCAAGAGACCCAGTACTTC.

Worth noting for this clonotype: An end of the junction does not agree with germline; a read error may underlie this. The rearrangement joins TRBV5-1 to TRBJ2-6; the D gene is possibly TRBD1 (5 bases). The germline gives CDR1 SGHRS, CDR2 YFSETQ. CDR3 length: 17 residues. The CDR3 nucleotides are TGCGCCAGCAGCATAGGCCCAGGGCTCTCTGGGGCCAACGTCTTGACTTTC. As protein: CASSIGPGLSGANVLTF.

This chain uses TRBV4-1 with TRBJ2-1; D gene ambiguous. Germline assignment: CDR1 MGHRA and CDR2 YSYEKL. V was cut by 1 base and J by 4 bases, with 14 bases left in between. The CDR3 is made up of 16 amino acids. CDR3 DNA: TGCGCCAGCAGCCAAGTACAGTTCCCTTTGTACAATGAGCAGTTCTTC. It specifies CASSQVQFPLYNEQFF.

CDR3 loop: CASSLLDSSYNEQFF. For the CDR3, the DNA is TGTGCCAGCAGTTTGTTGGACAGCTCCTACAATGAGCAGTTCTTC. The chain has TRBV28 and TRBJ2-1; possibly TRBD1 for D (6 bases). CDR1 and CDR2 (germline): MDHEN, SYDVKM. The ends were cut back, 3 bases at V and 0 bases at J, with 9 bases in the middle. The CDR3 has 15 amino acids.

A note on this clonotype: A much larger clone lies one base from this, so it may be a read error. The chain carries TRBV10-1 and TRBJ2-3; the match to TRBD2 covers 8 bases. The germline V gene encodes CDR1 WNHNN and CDR2 SYGVQD (reference sequence). There are 17 residues in the CDR3. CDR3 loop: CDSSERGAGGYTDTQYF. As DNA, the CDR3 is TGCGACAGCAGTGAACGAGGCGCGGGAGGATACACAGATACGCAGTATTTT.

This clonotype occurred a few times. The chain employs TRBV7-3 and TRBJ1-1; a weak D match, TRBD1 (6 bases). Trimming pared 7 bases from V and 0 bases from J, leaving 12 bases between. CDR3 size: 14 residues. In germline, CDR1 is SGHTA, CDR2 FQGTGA. The CDR3 spells CASKGGALNTEAFF. DNA for the CDR3: TGTGCCAGCAAGGGGGGGGCCTTGAACACTGAAGCTTTCTTT.

J is TRBJ2-7 and V is TRBV18, with D perhaps matching TRBD1 (6 bases). Germline V gene lookup returns CDR1 KGHSH and CDR2 LQKENI. The CDR3 contains 15 residues. Deletions cut 3 bases from V and 4 bases from J, with 16 bases between. CDR3 coding DNA: TGTGCCAGCTCACCCCGGGACAAGCCGGATTACGAGCAGTACTTC. Translation gives CASSPRDKPDYEQYF.

The count of this clonotype is one. The J gene is TRBJ2-1, the V gene TRBV11-2, with D possibly TRBD2 on 5 matching bases. The CDR3 runs 13 residues. V gave up 8 bases and J gave up 8 bases, with 16 bases separating them. Germline CDR1 is SGHAT and CDR2 is FQNNGV. The CDR3 reads CASGGPYYDEQFF. The CDR3 nucleotides are TGTGCCAGCGGCGGGCCGTATTACGATGAGCAGTTCTTC.

V is TRBV3-1 and J is TRBJ1-3, with a weak D call TRBD1 (6 bases). The CDR3 runs to 15 residues. Trimming took off 4 bases at V and 5 bases at J, with 15 bases between the two ends. Germline-derived CDR1 and CDR2 are LGHDT and YNNKEL (reference sequence). The CDR3 region has the DNA TGTGCCAGCAGCCGGAAAACAGGGCAGAGAAACACCATATATTTT. This codes for CASSRKTGQRNTIYF.